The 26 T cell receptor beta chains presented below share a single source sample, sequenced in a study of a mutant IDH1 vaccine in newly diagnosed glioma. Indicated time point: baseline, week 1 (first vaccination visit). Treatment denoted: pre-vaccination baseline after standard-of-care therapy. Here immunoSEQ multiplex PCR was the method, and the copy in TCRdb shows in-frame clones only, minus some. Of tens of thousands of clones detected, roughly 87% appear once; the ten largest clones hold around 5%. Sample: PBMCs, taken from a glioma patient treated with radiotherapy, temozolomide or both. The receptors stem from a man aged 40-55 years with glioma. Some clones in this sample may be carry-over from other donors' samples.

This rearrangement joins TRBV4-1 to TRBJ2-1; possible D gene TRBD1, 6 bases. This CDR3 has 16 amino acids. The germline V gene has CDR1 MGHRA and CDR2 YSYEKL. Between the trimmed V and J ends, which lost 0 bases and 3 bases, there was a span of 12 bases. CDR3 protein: CASSQEVGGFYNEQFF. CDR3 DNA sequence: TGCGCCAGCAGCCAAGAGGTAGGGGGATTCTACAATGAGCAGTTCTTC.

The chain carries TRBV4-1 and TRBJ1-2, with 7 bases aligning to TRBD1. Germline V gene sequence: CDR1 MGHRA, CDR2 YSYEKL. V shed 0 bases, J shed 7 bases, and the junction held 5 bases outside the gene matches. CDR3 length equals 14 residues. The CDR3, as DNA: TGCGCCAGCAGCCAAGAAACAGGGGCGGTTGGCTACACCTTC. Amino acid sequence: CASSQETGAVGYTF.

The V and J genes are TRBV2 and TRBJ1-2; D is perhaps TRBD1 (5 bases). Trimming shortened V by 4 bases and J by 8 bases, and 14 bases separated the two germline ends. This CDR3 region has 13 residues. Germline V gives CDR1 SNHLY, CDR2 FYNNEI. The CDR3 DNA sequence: TGTGCCAGCAGTGGTAGGCCAGGGCACGGCTACACCTTC. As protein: CASSGRPGHGYTF.

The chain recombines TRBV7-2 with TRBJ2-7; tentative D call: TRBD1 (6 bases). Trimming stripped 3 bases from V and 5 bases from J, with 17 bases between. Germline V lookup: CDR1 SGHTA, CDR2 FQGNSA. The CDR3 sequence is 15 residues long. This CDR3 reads CASSFSGGRAHEQYF. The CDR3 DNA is TGTGCCAGCAGCTTTTCTGGGGGCAGAGCCCACGAGCAGTACTTC.

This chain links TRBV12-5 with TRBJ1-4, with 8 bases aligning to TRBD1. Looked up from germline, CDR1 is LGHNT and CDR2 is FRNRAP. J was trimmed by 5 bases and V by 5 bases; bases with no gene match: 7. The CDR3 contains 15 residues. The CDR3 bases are TGTGCTAGTGGTCTGGGACAGGCAAGGAATGAAAAACTGTTTTTT. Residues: CASGLGQARNEKLFF. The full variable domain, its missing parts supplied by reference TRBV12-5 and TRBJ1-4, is DARVTQTPRHKVTEMGQEVTMRCQPILGHNTVFWYRQTMMQGLELLAYFRNRAPLDDSGMPKDRFSAEMPDATLATLKIQPSEPRDSAVYFCASGLGQARNEKLFFGSGTQLSVL.

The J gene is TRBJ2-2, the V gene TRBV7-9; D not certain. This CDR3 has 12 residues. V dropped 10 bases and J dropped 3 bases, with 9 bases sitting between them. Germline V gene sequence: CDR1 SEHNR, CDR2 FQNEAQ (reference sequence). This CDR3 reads CATPRYTGELFF. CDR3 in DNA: TGTGCCACCCCACGGTACACCGGGGAGCTGTTTTTT.

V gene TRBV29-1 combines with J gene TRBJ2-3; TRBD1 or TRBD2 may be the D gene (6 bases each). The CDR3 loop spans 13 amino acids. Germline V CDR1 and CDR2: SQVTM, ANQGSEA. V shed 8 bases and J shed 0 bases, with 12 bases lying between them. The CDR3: CSTPGASTDTQYF. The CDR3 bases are TGCAGCACCCCGGGGGCCAGCACAGATACGCAGTATTTT.

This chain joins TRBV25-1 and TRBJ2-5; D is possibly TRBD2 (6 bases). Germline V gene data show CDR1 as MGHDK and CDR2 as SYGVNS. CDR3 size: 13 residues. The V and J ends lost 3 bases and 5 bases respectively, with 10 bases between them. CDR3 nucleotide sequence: TGTGCCAGCAGTGATCGAAGCGGGGAGACCCAGTACTTC. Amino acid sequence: CASSDRSGETQYF.

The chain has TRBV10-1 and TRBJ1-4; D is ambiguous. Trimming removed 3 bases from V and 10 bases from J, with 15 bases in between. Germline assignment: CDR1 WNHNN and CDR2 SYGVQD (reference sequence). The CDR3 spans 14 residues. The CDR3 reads CASSESFGMGKLFF. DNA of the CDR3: TGCGCCAGCAGTGAATCCTTCGGGATGGGAAAACTGTTTTTT.

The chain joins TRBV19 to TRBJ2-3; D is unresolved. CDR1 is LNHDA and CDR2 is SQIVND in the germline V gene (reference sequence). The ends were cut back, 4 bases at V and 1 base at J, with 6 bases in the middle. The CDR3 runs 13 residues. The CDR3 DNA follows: TGTGCCAGTAGTAGGCCCGGCACAGATACGCAGTATTTT. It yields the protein CASSRPGTDTQYF. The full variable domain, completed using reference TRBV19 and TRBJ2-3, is DGGITQSPKYLFRKEGQNVTLSCEQNLNHDAMYWYRQDPGQGLRLIYYSQIVNDFQKGDIAEGYSVSREKKESFPLTVTSAQKNPTAFYLCASSRPGTDTQYFGPGTRLTVL.

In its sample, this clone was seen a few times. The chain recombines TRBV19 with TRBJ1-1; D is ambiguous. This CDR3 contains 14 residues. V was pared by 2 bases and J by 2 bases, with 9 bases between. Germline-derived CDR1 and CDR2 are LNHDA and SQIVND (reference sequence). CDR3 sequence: CASSITGRNTEAFF. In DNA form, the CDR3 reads TGTGCCAGTAGTATAACGGGCCGAAACACTGAAGCTTTCTTT. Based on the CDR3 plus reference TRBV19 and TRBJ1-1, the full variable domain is DGGITQSPKYLFRKEGQNVTLSCEQNLNHDAMYWYRQDPGQGLRLIYYSQIVNDFQKGDIAEGYSVSREKKESFPLTVTSAQKNPTAFYLCASSITGRNTEAFFGQGTRLTVV.

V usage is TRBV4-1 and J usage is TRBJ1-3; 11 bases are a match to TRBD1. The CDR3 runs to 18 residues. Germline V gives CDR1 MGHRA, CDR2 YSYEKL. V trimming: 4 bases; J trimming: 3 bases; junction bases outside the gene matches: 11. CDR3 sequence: CASSPEGQGVTYGNTIYF. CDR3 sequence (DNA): TGCGCCAGCAGCCCAGAGGGACAGGGGGTAACGTATGGAAACACCATATATTTT.

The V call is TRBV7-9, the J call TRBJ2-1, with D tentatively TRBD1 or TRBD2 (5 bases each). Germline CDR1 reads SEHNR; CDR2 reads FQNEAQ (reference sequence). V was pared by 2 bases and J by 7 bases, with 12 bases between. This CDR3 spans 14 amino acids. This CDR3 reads CASSLRDWGNEQFF. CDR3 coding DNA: TGTGCCAGCAGCTTAAGAGACTGGGGGAATGAGCAGTTCTTC.

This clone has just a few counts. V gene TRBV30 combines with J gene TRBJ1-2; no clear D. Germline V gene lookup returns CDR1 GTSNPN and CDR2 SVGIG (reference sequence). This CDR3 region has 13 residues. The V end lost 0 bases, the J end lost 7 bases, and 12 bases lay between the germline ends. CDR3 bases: TGTGCCTGGAGTGTATCCCTGGCGGCTGGCTACACCTTC. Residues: CAWSVSLAAGYTF.

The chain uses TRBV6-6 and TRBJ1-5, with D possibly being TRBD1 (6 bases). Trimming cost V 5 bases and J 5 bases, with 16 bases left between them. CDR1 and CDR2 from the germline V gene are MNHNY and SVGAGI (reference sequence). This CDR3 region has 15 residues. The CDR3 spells CASSRTGIADQPQHF. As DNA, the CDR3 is TGTGCCAGCAGTCGAACAGGGATTGCTGATCAGCCCCAGCATTTT.

CDR3 DNA: TGCGCCAGCAGCCGTGGTCCGTCGACTGAAGCTTTCTTT. Translation gives CASSRGPSTEAFF. V is TRBV4-1 and J is TRBJ1-1; D is undetermined. The CDR3 has 13 residues. Trimming took off 4 bases at V and 5 bases at J, with 11 bases between the two ends. Germline V CDR1 and CDR2: MGHRA, YSYEKL.

This chain's CDR3 is CASSLVFGGRYGYTF. CDR3 nucleotide sequence: TGTGCCAGCAGTTTGGTGTTTGGCGGACGCTATGGCTACACCTTC. This chain links TRBV6-5 with TRBJ1-2; no firm D call. V was cut by 4 bases and J by 4 bases, with 16 bases left in between. The germline CDR1 and CDR2 sequences are MNHEY and SVGAGI. The CDR3 is made up of 15 amino acids.

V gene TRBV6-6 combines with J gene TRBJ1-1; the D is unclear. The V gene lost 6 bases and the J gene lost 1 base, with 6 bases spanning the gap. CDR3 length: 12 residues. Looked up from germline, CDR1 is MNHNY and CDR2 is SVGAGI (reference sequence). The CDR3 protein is CASSRRNTEAFF. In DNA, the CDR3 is TGTGCCAGCAGCCGACGGAACACTGAAGCTTTCTTT.

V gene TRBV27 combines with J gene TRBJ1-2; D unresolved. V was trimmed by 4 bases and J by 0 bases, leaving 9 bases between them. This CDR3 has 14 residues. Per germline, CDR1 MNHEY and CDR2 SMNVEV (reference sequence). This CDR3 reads CASSSALTNYGYTF. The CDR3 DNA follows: TGTGCCAGCAGTTCAGCTCTTACTAACTATGGCTACACCTTC.

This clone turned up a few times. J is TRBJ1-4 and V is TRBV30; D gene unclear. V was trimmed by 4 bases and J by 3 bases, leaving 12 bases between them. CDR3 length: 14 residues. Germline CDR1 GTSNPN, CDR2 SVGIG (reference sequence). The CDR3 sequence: CAWKEGWANEKLFF. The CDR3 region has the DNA TGTGCCTGGAAGGAGGGTTGGGCTAATGAAAAACTGTTTTTT.

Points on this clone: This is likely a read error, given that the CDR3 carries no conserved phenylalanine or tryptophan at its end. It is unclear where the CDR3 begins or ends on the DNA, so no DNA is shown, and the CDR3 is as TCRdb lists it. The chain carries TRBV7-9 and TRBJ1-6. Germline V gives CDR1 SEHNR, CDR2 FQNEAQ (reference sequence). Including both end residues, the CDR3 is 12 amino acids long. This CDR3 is CASSLAHAGLRV.

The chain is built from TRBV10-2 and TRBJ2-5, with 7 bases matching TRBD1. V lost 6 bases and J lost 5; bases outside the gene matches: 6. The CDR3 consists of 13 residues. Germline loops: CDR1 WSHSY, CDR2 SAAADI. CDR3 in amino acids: CASSADRPETQYF. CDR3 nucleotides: TGCGCCAGCAGCGCGGACAGGCCCGAGACCCAGTACTTC.

DNA for the CDR3: TGTGCCTGGAGTGCCCCTCCGGGGGGAAAGGGACAGCCCCAGCATTTT. Translation gives CAWSAPPGGKGQPQHF. V gene TRBV30 combines with J gene TRBJ1-5; a possible D gene is TRBD1 (5 bases). Trimming removed 1 base at V and 7 bases at J, with 20 bases between. Germline values: CDR1 GTSNPN, CDR2 SVGIG (reference sequence). The CDR3 loop spans 16 amino acids.

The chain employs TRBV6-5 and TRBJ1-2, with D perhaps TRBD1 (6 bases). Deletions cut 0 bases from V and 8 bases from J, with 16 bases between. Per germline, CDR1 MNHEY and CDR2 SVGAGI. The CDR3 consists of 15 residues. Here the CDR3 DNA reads TGTGCCAGCAGTTACTCTAACTTACAGGGTTGGGGCTACACCTTC. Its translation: CASSYSNLQGWGYTF.

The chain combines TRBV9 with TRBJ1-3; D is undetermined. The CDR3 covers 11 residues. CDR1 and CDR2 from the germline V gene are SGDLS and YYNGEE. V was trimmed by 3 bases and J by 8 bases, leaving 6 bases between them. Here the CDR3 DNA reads TGTGCCAGCAGCGCGGAGGACACCATATATTTT. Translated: CASSAEDTIYF.

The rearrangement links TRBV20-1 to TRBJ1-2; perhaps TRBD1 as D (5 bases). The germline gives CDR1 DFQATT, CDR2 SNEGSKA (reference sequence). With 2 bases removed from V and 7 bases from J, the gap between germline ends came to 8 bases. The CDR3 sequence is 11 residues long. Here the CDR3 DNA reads TGCAGTGCTAGATCGGGGGGTGGCTACACCTTC. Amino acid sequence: CSARSGGGYTF.